These T cell receptor beta chains were read from a single sample in a study of chemoradiotherapy in HPV16-positive cancers. This table comes from immunoSEQ multiplex PCR, and its TCRdb copy is limited to in-frame clones, with some not included. This table has thousands of clones, 85% to 90% appearing once. Collection took place from a patient who underwent chemoradiotherapy. Source of these receptors: a human donor with HPV-associated anogenital cancer. The CDR3 runs from the conserved cysteine through the conserved F or W. Each record gives: D gene, V gene, clone size, J gene, CDR3 DNA, CDR3 protein. The D gene is left open where the match is weak. Not every row has a clone size; where given, it reads once, few, many or a size class.

D gene: -
V gene: TRBV6-1
clone size: -
J gene: TRBJ2-3
CDR3 DNA: TGTGCCAGCTCGGAAAGGGATACGCAGTATTTT
CDR3 protein: CASSERDTQYF

D gene: -
V gene: TRBV5-1
clone size: -
J gene: TRBJ2-1
CDR3 DNA: TGCGCCAGCAGCTTGTATCGGGATGGCAATGAGCAGTTCTTC
CDR3 protein: CASSLYRDGNEQFF

D gene: -
V gene: TRBV6-1
clone size: -
J gene: TRBJ2-3
CDR3 DNA: TGTGCCAGCAGTGATTGGCTTAGGGGTCAGAATACGCAGTATTTT
CDR3 protein: CASSDWLRGQNTQYF

D gene: TRBD2
V gene: TRBV9
clone size: -
J gene: TRBJ2-5
CDR3 DNA: TGTGCCAGCAGCGGCGGACTAGCGGGACAAGAGACCCAGTACTTC
CDR3 protein: CASSGGLAGQETQYF

D gene: -
V gene: TRBV10-1
clone size: -
J gene: TRBJ2-2
CDR3 DNA: TGCGCCAGCAGGGCCCGACAGAACACCGGGGAGCTGTTTTTT
CDR3 protein: CASRARQNTGELFF

D gene: -
V gene: TRBV29-1
clone size: -
J gene: TRBJ2-1
CDR3 DNA: TGCAGCGCAAATCTGGGGACCTACAATGAGCAGTTCTTC
CDR3 protein: CSANLGTYNEQFF

D gene: -
V gene: TRBV5-4
clone size: -
J gene: TRBJ2-7
CDR3 DNA: TGTGCCAGCAGCTTAGAAATGGGGTACTCCTACGAGCAGTACTTC
CDR3 protein: CASSLEMGYSYEQYF

D gene: -
V gene: TRBV7-2
clone size: -
J gene: TRBJ2-1
CDR3 DNA: TGTGCCAGCAGCTTATTGGGGACGGAGTTGTTCTTC
CDR3 protein: CASSLLGTELFF

D gene: -
V gene: TRBV5-1
clone size: -
J gene: TRBJ2-7
CDR3 DNA: TGCGCCAGCAGCAAGGACGCCTCTTCCTACGAGCAGTACTTC
CDR3 protein: CASSKDASSYEQYF

D gene: -
V gene: TRBV10-2
clone size: -
J gene: TRBJ1-6
CDR3 DNA: TGCGCCAGCAGTGATTGGACAGAGGATTCACCCCTCCACTTT
CDR3 protein: CASSDWTEDSPLHF

D gene: -
V gene: TRBV21-1
clone size: -
J gene: TRBJ1-4
CDR3 DNA: TGTGCCAGCAGCAAATCACCAACAACTAATGAAAAACTGTTTTTT
CDR3 protein: CASSKSPTTNEKLFF

D gene: -
V gene: TRBV6-1
clone size: -
J gene: TRBJ1-5
CDR3 DNA: TGTGCCAGCAGTGTAATCTCGGGGGGTTCCGTGGGCGGTCAGCCCCAGCATTTT
CDR3 protein: CASSVISGGSVGGQPQHF

D gene: TRBD1
V gene: TRBV9
clone size: -
J gene: TRBJ1-1
CDR3 DNA: TGTGCCAGCAGCGGCCAGGACAGGGGAAAGAACACTGAAGCTTTCTTT
CDR3 protein: CASSGQDRGKNTEAFF

D gene: -
V gene: TRBV18
clone size: -
J gene: TRBJ1-2
CDR3 DNA: TGTGCCAGCTCAGGGAACTATGGCTACACCTTC
CDR3 protein: CASSGNYGYTF

D gene: TRBD1
V gene: TRBV10-2
clone size: -
J gene: TRBJ1-1
CDR3 DNA: TGCGCCAGCAGGGACAGGGGGTACACTGAAGCTTTCTTT
CDR3 protein: CASRDRGYTEAFF

D gene: -
V gene: TRBV5-1
clone size: -
J gene: TRBJ2-2
CDR3 DNA: TGCGCCAGCAGCTCGGTCGGGACGAACGTTGGCGGGGAGCTGTTTTTT
CDR3 protein: CASSSVGTNVGGELFF

D gene: TRBD2
V gene: TRBV6-5
clone size: -
J gene: TRBJ2-1
CDR3 DNA: TGTGCCAGCAGTTACAACTACGCTAGCGGTAATGAGCAGTTCTTC
CDR3 protein: CASSYNYASGNEQFF

D gene: -
V gene: TRBV30
clone size: -
J gene: TRBJ2-5
CDR3 DNA: TGTGCCTGGAGCCTGATTCCGGGGGAGACCCAGTACTTC
CDR3 protein: CAWSLIPGETQYF

D gene: -
V gene: TRBV10-3
clone size: -
J gene: TRBJ2-1
CDR3 DNA: TGTGCCATCAGGGCTGGCCAGGGGATTGCGGATGAGCAGTTCTTC
CDR3 protein: CAIRAGQGIADEQFF

D gene: -
V gene: TRBV7-8
clone size: -
J gene: TRBJ1-3
CDR3 DNA: TGTGCCAGCAGGCCAACAGGACCCTCTGGAAACACCATATATTTT
CDR3 protein: CASRPTGPSGNTIYF

D gene: TRBD1
V gene: TRBV5-1
clone size: -
J gene: TRBJ1-1
CDR3 DNA: TGCGCCAGCAGCTCGACAGGGAACTTTGAAGCTTTCTTT
CDR3 protein: CASSSTGNFEAFF

D gene: -
V gene: TRBV6-1
clone size: few
J gene: TRBJ1-5
CDR3 DNA: TGTGCCAGCAGTCAAGGGTCGGAGGCAGGCAGGGCCTATCAGCCCCAGCATTTT
CDR3 protein: CASSQGSEAGRAYQPQHF

D gene: TRBD2
V gene: TRBV11-1
clone size: -
J gene: TRBJ2-7
CDR3 DNA: TGTGCCAGCAGCTTCATAGCGGGGGGGCCCCACGAGCAGTACTTC
CDR3 protein: CASSFIAGGPHEQYF

D gene: -
V gene: TRBV2
clone size: -
J gene: TRBJ2-1
CDR3 DNA: TGTGCCAGCGAAGCATGGGGAGGTGCCACCAATGAGCAGTTCTTC
CDR3 protein: CASEAWGGATNEQFF

D gene: TRBD2
V gene: TRBV5-1
clone size: -
J gene: TRBJ2-3
CDR3 DNA: TGCGCCAGCCGGACTAGCGGGACATTAGATACGCAGTATTTT
CDR3 protein: CASRTSGTLDTQYF

D gene: TRBD1
V gene: TRBV5-4
clone size: -
J gene: TRBJ1-1
CDR3 DNA: TGTGCCAGCAGCAAGATGGGCGGACAGGGCTCAGGTGAAGCTTTCTTT
CDR3 protein: CASSKMGGQGSGEAFF

D gene: -
V gene: TRBV29-1
clone size: -
J gene: TRBJ2-7
CDR3 DNA: TGCAGCGTTGTACGGGGGCCCTCCTACGAGCAGTACTTC
CDR3 protein: CSVVRGPSYEQYF

D gene: -
V gene: TRBV27
clone size: -
J gene: TRBJ1-4
CDR3 DNA: TGTGCCAGCAGTTTAATCGGGCAGGCCCATGAAAAACTGTTTTTT
CDR3 protein: CASSLIGQAHEKLFF

D gene: -
V gene: TRBV18
clone size: -
J gene: TRBJ1-3
CDR3 DNA: TGTGCCAGCTCACCGAGTCGGGGATCTGGAAACACCATATATTTT
CDR3 protein: CASSPSRGSGNTIYF

D gene: -
V gene: TRBV7-9
clone size: -
J gene: TRBJ2-7
CDR3 DNA: TGTGCTGTCGGGGACGGCTCCTACGAGCAGTACTTC
CDR3 protein: CAVGDGSYEQYF

D gene: TRBD1
V gene: TRBV6-5
clone size: -
J gene: TRBJ1-1
CDR3 DNA: TGTGCCAGCACCGACAGGGGGCTTAACACTGAAGCTTTCTTT
CDR3 protein: CASTDRGLNTEAFF

D gene: TRBD2
V gene: TRBV19
clone size: -
J gene: TRBJ2-1
CDR3 DNA: TGTGCCAGTACCGATGGGCTAGCGGGTGACAATGAGCAGTTCTTC
CDR3 protein: CASTDGLAGDNEQFF

D gene: -
V gene: TRBV5-6
clone size: -
J gene: TRBJ2-4
CDR3 DNA: TGTGCCAGCAGCTTGATAGCAGAAAACATTCAGTACTTC
CDR3 protein: CASSLIAENIQYF

D gene: TRBD1
V gene: TRBV6-1
clone size: -
J gene: TRBJ1-5
CDR3 DNA: TGTGCCAGCATGACAGGGGGCAATCAGCCCCAGCATTTT
CDR3 protein: CASMTGGNQPQHF

D gene: -
V gene: TRBV29-1
clone size: -
J gene: TRBJ1-1
CDR3 DNA: TGCAGCGTCCGCCTAGGGAACACTGAAGCTTTCTTT
CDR3 protein: CSVRLGNTEAFF

D gene: -
V gene: TRBV18
clone size: -
J gene: TRBJ1-5
CDR3 DNA: TGTGCCAGCTCACCAGTCAATCAGCCCCAGCATTTT
CDR3 protein: CASSPVNQPQHF

D gene: -
V gene: TRBV29-1
clone size: -
J gene: TRBJ2-1
CDR3 DNA: TGCAGCGTTGAAGCGTCATTCAATGAGCAGTTCTTC
CDR3 protein: CSVEASFNEQFF